This T cell receptor (beta chain) was recovered during a study of T cell clonotyping in hematopoietic cell transplantation. CDR1 and CDR2 (germline): SGHTA, FQGNSA. J lost 5 bases, V lost 5 bases, and 8 bases had no gene match. CDR3 length equals 14 residues. The repertoire was sequenced with immunoSEQ multiplex PCR; TCRdb's copy has only in-frame clones and lacks some. The sample has some 16,000 clones; 80% to 95% are singletons. This chain connects TRBV7-2 to TRBJ2-7; 8 nucleotides match TRBD1. The sequence was collected from a man aged 35 to 55 in good health. Some clones in this sample may be carry-over from other donors' samples. The sample consisted of peripheral blood mononuclear cells. The CDR3, as DNA: TGTGCCAGCAGCAACGGACAGGGTAGCAACGAGCAGTACTTC. This sequence encodes CASSNGQGSNEQYF.